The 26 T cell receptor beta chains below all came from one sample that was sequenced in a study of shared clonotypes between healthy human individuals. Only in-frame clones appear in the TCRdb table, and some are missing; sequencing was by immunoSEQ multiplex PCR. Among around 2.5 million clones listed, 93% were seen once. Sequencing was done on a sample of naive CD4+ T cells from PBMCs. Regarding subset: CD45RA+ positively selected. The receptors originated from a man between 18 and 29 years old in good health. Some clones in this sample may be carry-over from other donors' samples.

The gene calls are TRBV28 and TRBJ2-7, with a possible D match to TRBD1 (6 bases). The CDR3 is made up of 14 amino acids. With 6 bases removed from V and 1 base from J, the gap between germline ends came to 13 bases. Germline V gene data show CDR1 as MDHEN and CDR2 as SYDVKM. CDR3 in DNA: TGTGCCAGCAGCGACAGGTTTCCTTCCTACGAGCAGTACTTC. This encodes CASSDRFPSYEQYF.

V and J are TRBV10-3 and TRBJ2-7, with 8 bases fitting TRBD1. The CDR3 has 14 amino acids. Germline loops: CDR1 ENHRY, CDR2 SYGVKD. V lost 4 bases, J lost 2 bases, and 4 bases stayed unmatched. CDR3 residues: CAISGRQGPYEQYF. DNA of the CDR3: TGTGCCATCAGTGGCCGACAGGGGCCCTACGAGCAGTACTTC.

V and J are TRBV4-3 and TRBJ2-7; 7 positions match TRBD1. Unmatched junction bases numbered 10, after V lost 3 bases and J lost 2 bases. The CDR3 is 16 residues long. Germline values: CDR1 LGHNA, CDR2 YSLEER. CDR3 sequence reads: CASSQTPGQRAYEQYF. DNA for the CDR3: TGCGCCAGCAGCCAGACCCCGGGACAGAGAGCCTACGAGCAGTACTTC.

DNA for the CDR3: TGCGCCAGCAGACAGGACTTATTGACCTACAATGAGCAGTTCTTC. Translating it yields CASRQDLLTYNEQFF. The chain uses TRBV4-3 and TRBJ2-1; D is perhaps TRBD1 or TRBD2 (5 bases each). The ends were cut back, 6 bases at V and 2 bases at J, with 14 bases in the middle. Per the germline V gene, CDR1 is LGHNA and CDR2 is YSLEER. The CDR3 spans 15 residues.

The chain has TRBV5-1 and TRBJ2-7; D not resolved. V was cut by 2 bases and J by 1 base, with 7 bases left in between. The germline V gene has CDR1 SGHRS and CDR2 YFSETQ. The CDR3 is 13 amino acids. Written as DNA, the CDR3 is TGCGCCAGCAGCTTCGGCGTATCCTACGAGCAGTACTTC. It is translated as CASSFGVSYEQYF.

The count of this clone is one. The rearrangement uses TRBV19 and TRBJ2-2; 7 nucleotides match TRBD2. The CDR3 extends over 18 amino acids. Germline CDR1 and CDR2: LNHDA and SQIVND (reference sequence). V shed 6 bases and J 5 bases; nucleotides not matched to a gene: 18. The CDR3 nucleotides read TGTGCCAGTAGGCCAGCTAGCGGATCCCCTGGGAAGACCGGGGAGCTGTTTTTT. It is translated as CASRPASGSPGKTGELFF.

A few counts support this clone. The CDR3 protein is CSVDKEGTEAFF. Written as DNA, the CDR3 is TGCAGCGTTGATAAGGAGGGGACTGAAGCTTTCTTT. The chain joins TRBV29-1 to TRBJ1-1, with a possible D match to TRBD1 (5 bases). The CDR3 contains 12 residues. Trimming removed 3 bases from V and 5 bases from J, with 10 bases in between. CDR1 is SQVTM, CDR2 ANQGSEA, per germline.

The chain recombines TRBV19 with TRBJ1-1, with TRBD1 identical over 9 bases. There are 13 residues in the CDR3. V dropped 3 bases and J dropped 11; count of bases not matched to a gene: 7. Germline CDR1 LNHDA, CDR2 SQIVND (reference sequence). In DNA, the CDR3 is TGTGCCAGTAGTATGGAGGACAGGGGAGCCGCTTTCTTT. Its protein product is CASSMEDRGAAFF.

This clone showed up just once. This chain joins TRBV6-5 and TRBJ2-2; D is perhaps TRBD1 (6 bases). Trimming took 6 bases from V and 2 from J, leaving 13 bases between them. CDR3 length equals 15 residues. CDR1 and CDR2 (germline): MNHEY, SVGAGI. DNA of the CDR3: TGTGCCAGCAGCTCGATGGGGGCTAACACCGGGGAGCTGTTTTTT. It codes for CASSSMGANTGELFF.

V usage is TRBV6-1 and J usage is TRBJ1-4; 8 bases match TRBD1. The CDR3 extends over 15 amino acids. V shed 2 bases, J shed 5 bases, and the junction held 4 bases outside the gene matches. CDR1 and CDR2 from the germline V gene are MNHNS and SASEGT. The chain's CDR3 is CASSERDRYNEKLFF. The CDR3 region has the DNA TGTGCCAGCAGTGAAAGGGACAGGTACAATGAAAAACTGTTTTTT.

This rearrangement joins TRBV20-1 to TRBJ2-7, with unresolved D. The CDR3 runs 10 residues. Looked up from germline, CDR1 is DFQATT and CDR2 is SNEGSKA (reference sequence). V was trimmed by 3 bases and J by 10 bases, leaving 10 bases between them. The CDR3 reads CSARGPEQYF. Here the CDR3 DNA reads TGCAGTGCTAGGGGCCCGGAACAGTACTTC.

The CDR3 DNA follows: TGTGCCAGCAGCTTTATCACTAGCGGCGACGCCTCCTACAATGAGCAGTTCTTC. This codes for CASSFITSGDASYNEQFF. This chain links TRBV7-8 with TRBJ2-1; 8 nucleotides agree with TRBD2. Germline V gives CDR1 SGHVS, CDR2 FQNEAQ. V lost 3 bases to trimming and J lost 0 bases; unmatched junction nucleotides: 10. CDR3 length: 18 amino acids.

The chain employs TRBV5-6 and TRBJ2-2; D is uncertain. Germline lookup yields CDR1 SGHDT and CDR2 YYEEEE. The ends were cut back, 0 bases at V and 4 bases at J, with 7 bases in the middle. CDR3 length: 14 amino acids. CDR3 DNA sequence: TGTGCCAGCAGCTTGGTCACACCCACCGGGGAGCTGTTTTTT. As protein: CASSLVTPTGELFF.

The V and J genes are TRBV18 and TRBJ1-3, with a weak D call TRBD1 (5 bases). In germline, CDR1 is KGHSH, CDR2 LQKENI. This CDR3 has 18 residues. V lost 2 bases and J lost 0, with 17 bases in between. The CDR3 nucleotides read TGTGCCAGCTCACCAACATCCCAGGGAATCCGCTCTGGAAACACCATATATTTT. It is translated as CASSPTSQGIRSGNTIYF.

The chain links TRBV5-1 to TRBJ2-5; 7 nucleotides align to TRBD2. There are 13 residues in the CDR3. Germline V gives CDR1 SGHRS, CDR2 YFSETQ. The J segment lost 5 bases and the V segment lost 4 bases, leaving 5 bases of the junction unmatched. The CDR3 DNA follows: TGCGCCAGCAGCCAGACTAGCTCGGAGACCCAGTACTTC. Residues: CASSQTSSETQYF.

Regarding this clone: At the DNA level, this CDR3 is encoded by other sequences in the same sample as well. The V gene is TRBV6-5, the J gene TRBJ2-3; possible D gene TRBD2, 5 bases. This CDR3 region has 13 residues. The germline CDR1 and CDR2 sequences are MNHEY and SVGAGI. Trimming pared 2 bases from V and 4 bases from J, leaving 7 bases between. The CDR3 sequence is CASSYRGSDTQYF. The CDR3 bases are TGTGCCAGCAGTTACAGAGGGTCAGATACGCAGTATTTT.

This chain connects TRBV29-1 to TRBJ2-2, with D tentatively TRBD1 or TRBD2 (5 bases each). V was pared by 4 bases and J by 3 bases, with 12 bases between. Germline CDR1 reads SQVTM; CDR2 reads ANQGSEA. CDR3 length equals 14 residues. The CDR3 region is CSVGWQGDTGELFF. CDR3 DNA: TGCAGCGTTGGTTGGCAGGGAGACACCGGGGAGCTGTTTTTT.

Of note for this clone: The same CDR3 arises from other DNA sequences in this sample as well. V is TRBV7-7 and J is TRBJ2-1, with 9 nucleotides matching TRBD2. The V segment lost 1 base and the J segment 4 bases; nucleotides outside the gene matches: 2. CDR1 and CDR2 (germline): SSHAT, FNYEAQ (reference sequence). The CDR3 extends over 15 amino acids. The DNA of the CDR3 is TGTGCCAGCAGCTTAGGACTAGCGGAATACAATGAGCAGTTCTTC. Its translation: CASSLGLAEYNEQFF.

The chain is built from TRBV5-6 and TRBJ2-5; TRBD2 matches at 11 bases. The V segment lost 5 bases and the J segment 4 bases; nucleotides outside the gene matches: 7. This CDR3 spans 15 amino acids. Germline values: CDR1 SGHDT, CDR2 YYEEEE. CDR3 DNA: TGTGCCAGCAGTCCCTTAGCGGGAGGGCCAGAGACCCAGTACTTC. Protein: CASSPLAGGPETQYF.

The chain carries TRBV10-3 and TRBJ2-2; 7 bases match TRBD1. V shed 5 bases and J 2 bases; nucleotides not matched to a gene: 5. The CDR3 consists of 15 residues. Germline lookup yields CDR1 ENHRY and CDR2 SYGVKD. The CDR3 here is CAISRTGGNTGELFF. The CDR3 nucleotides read TGTGCCATCAGTAGGACAGGAGGCAACACCGGGGAGCTGTTTTTT.

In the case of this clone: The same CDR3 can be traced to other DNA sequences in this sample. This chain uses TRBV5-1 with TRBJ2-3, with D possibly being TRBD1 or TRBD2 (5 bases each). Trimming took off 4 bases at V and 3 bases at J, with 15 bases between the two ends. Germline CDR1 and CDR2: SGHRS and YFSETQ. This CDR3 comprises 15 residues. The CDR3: CASSPGQGRTDTQYF. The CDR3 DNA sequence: TGCGCCAGCAGCCCGGGGCAGGGAAGAACAGATACGCAGTATTTT.

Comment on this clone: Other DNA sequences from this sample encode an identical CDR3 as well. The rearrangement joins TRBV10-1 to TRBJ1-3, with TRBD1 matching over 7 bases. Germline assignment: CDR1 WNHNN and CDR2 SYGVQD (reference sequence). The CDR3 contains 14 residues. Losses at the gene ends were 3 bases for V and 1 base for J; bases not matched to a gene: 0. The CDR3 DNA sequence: TGCGCCAGCAGTGAACAGGGGTCTGGAAACACCATATATTTT. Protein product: CASSEQGSGNTIYF.

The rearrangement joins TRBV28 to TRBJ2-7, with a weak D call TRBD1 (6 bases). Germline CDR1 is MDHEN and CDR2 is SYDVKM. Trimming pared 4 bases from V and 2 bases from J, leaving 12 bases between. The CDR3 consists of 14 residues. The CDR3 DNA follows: TGTGCCAGCAGTTACCCAAGGGGGACCTACGAGCAGTACTTC. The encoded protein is CASSYPRGTYEQYF. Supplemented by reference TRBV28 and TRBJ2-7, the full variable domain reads DVKVTQSSRYLVKRTGEKVFLECVQDMDHENMFWYRQDPGLGLRLIYFSYDVKMKEKGDIPEGYSVSREKKERFSLILESASTNQTSMYLCASSYPRGTYEQYFGPGTRLTVT.

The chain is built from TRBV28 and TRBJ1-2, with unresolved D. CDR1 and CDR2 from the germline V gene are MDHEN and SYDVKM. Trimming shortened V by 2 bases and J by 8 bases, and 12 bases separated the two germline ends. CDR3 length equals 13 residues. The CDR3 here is CASSLGHSGGYTF. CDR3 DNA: TGTGCCAGCAGTTTAGGCCATTCCGGGGGCTACACCTTC.

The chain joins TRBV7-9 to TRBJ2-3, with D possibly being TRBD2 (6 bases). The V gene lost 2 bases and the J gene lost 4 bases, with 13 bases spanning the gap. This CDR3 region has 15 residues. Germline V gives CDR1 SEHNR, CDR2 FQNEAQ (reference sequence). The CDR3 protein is CASSLRLGGADTQYF. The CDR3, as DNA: TGTGCCAGCAGCTTACGACTGGGGGGTGCAGATACGCAGTATTTT.

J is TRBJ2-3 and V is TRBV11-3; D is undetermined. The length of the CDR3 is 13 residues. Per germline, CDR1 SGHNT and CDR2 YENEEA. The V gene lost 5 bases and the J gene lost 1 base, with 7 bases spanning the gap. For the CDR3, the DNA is TGTGCCAGCAGCATGTCAGGCACAGATACGCAGTATTTT. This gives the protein CASSMSGTDTQYF.